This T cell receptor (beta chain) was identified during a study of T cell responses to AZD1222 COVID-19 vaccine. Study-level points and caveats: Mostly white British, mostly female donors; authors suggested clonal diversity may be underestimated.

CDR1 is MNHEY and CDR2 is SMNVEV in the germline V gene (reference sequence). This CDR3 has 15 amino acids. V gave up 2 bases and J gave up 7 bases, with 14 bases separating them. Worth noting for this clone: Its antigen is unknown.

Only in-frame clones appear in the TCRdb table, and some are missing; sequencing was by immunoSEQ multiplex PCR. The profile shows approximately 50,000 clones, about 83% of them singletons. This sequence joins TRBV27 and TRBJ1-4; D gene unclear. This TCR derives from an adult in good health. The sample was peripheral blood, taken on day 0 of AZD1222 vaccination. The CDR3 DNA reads TGTGCCAGCAGTTTAAGCGTTCGGGGTGGTGAAAAACTGTTTTTT. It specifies CASSLSVRGGEKLFF.